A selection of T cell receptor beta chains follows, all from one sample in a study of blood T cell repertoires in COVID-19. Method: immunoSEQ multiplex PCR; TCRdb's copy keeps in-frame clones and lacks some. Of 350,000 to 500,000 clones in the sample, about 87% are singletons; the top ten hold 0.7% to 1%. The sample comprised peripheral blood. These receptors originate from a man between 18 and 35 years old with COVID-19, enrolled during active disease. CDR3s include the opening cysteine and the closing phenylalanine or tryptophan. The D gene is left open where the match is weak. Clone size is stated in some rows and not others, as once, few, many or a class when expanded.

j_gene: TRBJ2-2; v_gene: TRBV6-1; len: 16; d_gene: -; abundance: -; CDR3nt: TGTGCCAGCAGTGAATTTCCCACGGGGTTGGGCGGGGAGCTGTTTTTT; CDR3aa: CASSEFPTGLGGELFF
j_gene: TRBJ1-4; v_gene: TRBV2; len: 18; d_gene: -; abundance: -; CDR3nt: TGTGCCAGCAGTGAAATCCAGGGAGCAGGGGCAACTAATGAAAAACTGTTTTTT; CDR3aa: CASSEIQGAGATNEKLFF
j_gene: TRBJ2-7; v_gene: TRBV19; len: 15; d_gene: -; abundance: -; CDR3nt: TGTGCCAGTAGTATGATTTACAGCAATCTCTACGAGCAGTACTTC; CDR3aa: CASSMIYSNLYEQYF
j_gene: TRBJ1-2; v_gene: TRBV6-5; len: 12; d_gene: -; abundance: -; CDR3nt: TGTGCCAGCAGCCCAGGGAACTATGGCTACACCTTC; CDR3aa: CASSPGNYGYTF
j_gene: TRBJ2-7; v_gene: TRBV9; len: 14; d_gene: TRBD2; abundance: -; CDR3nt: TGTGCCAGCAGCGGGCTTGCGGGGGGATCCGAGCAGTACTTC; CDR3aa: CASSGLAGGSEQYF
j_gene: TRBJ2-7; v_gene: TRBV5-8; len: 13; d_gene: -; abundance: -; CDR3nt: TGTGCCAGCAACAGAGATCAGGGCTACGAGCAGTACTTC; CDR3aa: CASNRDQGYEQYF
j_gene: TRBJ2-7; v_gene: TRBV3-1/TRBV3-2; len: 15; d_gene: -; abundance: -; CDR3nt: TGTGCCAGCAGCCAATCAGTCGGGAGTTTCTACGAGCAGTACTTC; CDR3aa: CASSQSVGSFYEQYF
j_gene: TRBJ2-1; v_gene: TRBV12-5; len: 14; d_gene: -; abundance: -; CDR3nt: TGTGCTAGTGCCCCCCGATGGACGGAGGATGAGCAGTTCTTC; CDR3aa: CASAPRWTEDEQFF
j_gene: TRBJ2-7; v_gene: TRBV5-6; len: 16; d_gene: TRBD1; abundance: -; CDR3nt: TGTGCCAGCAGCCAATTTCCGGGACAGATTCAGGGCGAGCAGTACTTC; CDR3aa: CASSQFPGQIQGEQYF
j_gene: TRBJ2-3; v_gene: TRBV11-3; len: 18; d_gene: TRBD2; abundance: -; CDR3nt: TGTGCCAGCAGCTTCTTTCTGAGCCTGGGCGGGAGCGCAGATACGCAGTATTTT; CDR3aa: CASSFFLSLGGSADTQYF
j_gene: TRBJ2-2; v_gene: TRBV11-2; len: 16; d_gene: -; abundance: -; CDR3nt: TGTGCCAGCAGCTTAGATCTGACTACAGTCACCGGGGAGCTGTTTTTT; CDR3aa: CASSLDLTTVTGELFF
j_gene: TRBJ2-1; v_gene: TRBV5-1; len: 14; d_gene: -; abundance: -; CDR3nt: TGCGCCAGCACGGAGTCTGGTTCCTACAATGAGCAGTTCTTC; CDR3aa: CASTESGSYNEQFF
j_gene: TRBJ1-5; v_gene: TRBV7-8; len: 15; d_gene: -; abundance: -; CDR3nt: TGTGCCAGCAGCCACAACAGGTTATCTAATCAGCCCCAGCATTTT; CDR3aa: CASSHNRLSNQPQHF
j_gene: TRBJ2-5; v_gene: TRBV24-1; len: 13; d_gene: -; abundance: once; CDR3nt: TGTGCCACCAGTGATCCCCAGGGTGAGACCCAGTACTTC; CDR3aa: CATSDPQGETQYF